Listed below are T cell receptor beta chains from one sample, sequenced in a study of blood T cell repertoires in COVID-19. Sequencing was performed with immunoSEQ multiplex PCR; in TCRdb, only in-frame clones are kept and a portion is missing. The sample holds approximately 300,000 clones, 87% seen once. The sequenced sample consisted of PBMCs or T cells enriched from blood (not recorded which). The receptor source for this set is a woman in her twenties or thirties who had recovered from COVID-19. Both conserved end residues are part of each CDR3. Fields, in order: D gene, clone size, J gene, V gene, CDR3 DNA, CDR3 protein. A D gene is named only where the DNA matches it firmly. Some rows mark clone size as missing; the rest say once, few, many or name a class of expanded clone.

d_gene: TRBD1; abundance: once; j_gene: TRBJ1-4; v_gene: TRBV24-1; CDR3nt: TGTGCCACCAGTGCCTCAGGACAGGGGGCAAGGGAAAAACTGTTTTTT; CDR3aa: CATSASGQGAREKLFF
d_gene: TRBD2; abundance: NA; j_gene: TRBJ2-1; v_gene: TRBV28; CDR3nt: TGTGCCAGCAGTACTCAGCGGGGAAGCTCCTACAATGAGCAGTTCTTC; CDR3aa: CASSTQRGSSYNEQFF
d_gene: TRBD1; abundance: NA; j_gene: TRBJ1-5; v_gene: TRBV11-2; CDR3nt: TGTGCCAGCAGCTTAGGGTGGACAGGGGCGGGTCAGCCCCAGCATTTT; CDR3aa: CASSLGWTGAGQPQHF
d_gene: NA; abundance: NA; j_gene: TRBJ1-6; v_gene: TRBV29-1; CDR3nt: TGCAGCGTTGAAAGTGAGGGAATAGGGTCACCCCTCCACTTT; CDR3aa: CSVESEGIGSPLHF
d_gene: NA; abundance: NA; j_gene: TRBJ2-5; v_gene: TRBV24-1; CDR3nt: TGTGCCACCAGTGATTCGTTCCAAGAGACCCAGTACTTC; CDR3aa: CATSDSFQETQYF
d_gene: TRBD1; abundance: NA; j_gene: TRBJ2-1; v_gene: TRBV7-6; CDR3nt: TGTGCCAGCAGCGGGACAGTGGGCGAGTTCTTC; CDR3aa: CASSGTVGEFF
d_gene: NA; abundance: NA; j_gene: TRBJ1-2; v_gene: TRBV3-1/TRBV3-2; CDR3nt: TGTGCCAGCAGCCAAGAATCGACAGGCGTCTATGGCTACACCTTC; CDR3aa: CASSQESTGVYGYTF
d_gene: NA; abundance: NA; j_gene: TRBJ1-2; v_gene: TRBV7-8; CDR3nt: TGTGCCAGCAGCCCCCGGGTCCCCTATGGCTACACCTTC; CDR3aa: CASSPRVPYGYTF
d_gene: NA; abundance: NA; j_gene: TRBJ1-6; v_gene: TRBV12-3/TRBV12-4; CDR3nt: TGTGCCAGCAGTCCCGATGGGCAAGCTCTCCTCCACTTT; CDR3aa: CASSPDGQALLHF
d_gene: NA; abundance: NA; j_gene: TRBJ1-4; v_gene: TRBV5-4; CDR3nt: TGTGCCAGCAGCTTAGCGGACGATCGAAATGAAAAACTGTTTTTT; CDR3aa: CASSLADDRNEKLFF
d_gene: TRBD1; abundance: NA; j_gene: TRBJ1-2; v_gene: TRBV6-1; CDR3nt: TGTGCCAGCAGTGAAGAGACAGGGTTTAACTATGGCTACACCTTC; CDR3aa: CASSEETGFNYGYTF
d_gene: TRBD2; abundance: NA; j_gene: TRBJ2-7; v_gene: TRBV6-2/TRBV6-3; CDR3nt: TGTGCCAGCAGTTACAGTCTAGCGGACTTAACCTACGAGCAGTACTTC; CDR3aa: CASSYSLADLTYEQYF
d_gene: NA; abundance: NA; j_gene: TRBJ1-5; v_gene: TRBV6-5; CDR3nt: TGTGCCAGCAGCGGTGTGCAGCCCCAGCATTTT; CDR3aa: CASSGVQPQHF
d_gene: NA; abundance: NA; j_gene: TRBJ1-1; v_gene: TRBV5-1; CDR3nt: TGCGCCAGCAGCTTCCACGGCGGGGGGCGAGTCACTGAAGCTTTCTTT; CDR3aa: CASSFHGGGRVTEAFF
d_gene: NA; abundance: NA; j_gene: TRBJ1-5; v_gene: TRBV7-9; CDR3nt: TGTGCCAGCAGCTTCCCGGGAGCGCATCAGCCCCAGCATTTT; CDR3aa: CASSFPGAHQPQHF
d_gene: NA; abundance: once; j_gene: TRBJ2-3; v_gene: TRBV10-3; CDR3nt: TGTGCCATCATGGATGGGCAGAGCACAGATACGCAGTATTTT; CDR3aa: CAIMDGQSTDTQYF
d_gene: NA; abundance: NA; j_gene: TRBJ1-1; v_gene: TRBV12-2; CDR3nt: TGTGCAAGTCTCCGCAGGGGGCTGAACACTGAAGCTTTCTTT; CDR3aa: CASLRRGLNTEAFF
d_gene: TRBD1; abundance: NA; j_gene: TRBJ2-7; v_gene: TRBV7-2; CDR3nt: TGTGCCAGCAGCTTAAGGACAGGGTGGGAAAACGAGCAGTACTTC; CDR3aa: CASSLRTGWENEQYF
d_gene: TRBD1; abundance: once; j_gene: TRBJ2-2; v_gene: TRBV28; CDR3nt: TGTGCCAGCAGAAAGACAGGGAATCCCGGGGAGCTGTTTTTT; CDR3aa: CASRKTGNPGELFF
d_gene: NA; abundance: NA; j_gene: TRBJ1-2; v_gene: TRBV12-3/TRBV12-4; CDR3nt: TGTGCCAGCACCATTTCGGACTATGGCTACACCTTC; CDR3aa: CASTISDYGYTF
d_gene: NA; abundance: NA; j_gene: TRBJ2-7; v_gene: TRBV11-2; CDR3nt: TGTGCCAGCAGCCCTCCGGGGGCGGGGGCTGACGAGCAGTACTTC; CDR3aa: CASSPPGAGADEQYF
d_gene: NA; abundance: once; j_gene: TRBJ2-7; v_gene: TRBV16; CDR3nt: TGTGCCAGCAGCCAAGTCTCGGAGCCGTGGGAGCAGTACTTC; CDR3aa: CASSQVSEPWEQYF
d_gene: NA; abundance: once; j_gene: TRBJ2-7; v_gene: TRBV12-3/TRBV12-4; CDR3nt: TGTGCCAGCAGTTTCCGGGTCCCCTACGAGCAGTACTTC; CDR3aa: CASSFRVPYEQYF
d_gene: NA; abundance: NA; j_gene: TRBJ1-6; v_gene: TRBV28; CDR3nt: TGTGCCAGCAGTTTAACACAGTCTAATTCACCCCTCCACTTT; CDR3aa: CASSLTQSNSPLHF
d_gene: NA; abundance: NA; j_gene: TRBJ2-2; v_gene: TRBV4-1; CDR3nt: TGCGCCAGCAGCCAGAGGGTGGGGTTGGACACCGGGGAGCTGTTTTTT; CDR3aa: CASSQRVGLDTGELFF
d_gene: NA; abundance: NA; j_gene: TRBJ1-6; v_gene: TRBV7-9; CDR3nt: TGTGCCAGCAGCTTAGAACTAGGGTTGTGGTCACCCCTCCACTTT; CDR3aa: CASSLELGLWSPLHF
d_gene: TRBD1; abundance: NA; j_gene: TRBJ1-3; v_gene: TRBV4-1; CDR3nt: TGCGCCAGCAGCCCGGACAGGGAGGCTGGAAACACCATATATTTT; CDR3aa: CASSPDREAGNTIYF
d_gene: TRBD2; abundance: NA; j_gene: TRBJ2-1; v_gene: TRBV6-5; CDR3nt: TGTGCCAGCAGACGACTAGCTGGCGAGCAGTTCTTC; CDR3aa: CASRRLAGEQFF
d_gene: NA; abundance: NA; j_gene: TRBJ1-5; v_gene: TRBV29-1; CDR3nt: TGCAGCGTTGAAGAGGAGGCCGGCGGGCCCCAGCATTTT; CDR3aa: CSVEEEAGGPQHF
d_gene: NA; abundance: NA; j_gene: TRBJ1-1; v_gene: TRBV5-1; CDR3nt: TGCGCCAGCAGAATTGGAGGGGACAACACTGAAGCTTTCTTT; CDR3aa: CASRIGGDNTEAFF
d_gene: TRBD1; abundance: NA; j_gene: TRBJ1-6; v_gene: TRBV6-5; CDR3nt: TGTGCCAGCAGCGTGGGACAGAATAATTCACCCCTCCACTTT; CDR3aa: CASSVGQNNSPLHF
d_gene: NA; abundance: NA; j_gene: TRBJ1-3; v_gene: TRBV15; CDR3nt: TGTGCCACCAGCAGTCCGGGAAACACCATATATTTT; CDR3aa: CATSSPGNTIYF
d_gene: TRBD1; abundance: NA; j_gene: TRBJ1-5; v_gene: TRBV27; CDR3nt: TGTGCCAGCAGTTTTCAGGGGGTTGGCAATCAGCCCCAGCATTTT; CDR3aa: CASSFQGVGNQPQHF
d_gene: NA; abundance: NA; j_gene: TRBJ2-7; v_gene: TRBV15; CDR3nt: TGTGCCACCAGCAGAGTCTTAACGGGGTCCGAGCAGTACTTC; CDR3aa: CATSRVLTGSEQYF
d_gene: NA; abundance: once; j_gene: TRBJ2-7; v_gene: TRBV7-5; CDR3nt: TGTGTCAGAAGCTTAGCCGAGGGAGTGGACGAGCAGTACTTC; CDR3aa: CVRSLAEGVDEQYF
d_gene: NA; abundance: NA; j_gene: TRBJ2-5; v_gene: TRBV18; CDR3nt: TGTGCCAGCTCACCACCGTTCAGGGGTGAGACCCAGTACTTC; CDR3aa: CASSPPFRGETQYF
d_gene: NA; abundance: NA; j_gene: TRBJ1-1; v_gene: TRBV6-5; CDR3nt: TGTGCCAGGGGAGGGGGTGGGGGAACTGAAGCTTTCTTT; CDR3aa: CARGGGGGTEAFF
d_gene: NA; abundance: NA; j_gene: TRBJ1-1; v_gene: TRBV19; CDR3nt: TGTGCCAGTAGTCCCTCCGGGGGGGCGAACACTGAAGCTTTCTTT; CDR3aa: CASSPSGGANTEAFF
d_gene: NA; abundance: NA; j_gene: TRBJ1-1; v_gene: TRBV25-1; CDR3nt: TGTGCCAGCAGTGATACAGGTTCGCCGAACACTGAAGCTTTCTTT; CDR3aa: CASSDTGSPNTEAFF
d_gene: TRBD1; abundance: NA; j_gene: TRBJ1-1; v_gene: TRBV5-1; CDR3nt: TGCGCCAGCAGAATAGGACAGGGGTCGTGGACTGAAGCTTTCTTT; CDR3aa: CASRIGQGSWTEAFF
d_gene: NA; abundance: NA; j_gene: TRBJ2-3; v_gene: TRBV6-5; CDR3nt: TGTGCCAGCCTGACTGACTCCACAGATACGCAGTATTTT; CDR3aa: CASLTDSTDTQYF
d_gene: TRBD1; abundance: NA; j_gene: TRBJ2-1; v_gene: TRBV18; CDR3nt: TGTGCCAGCTCACCCGGGACAGGGGGGGATGAGCAGTTCTTC; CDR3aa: CASSPGTGGDEQFF
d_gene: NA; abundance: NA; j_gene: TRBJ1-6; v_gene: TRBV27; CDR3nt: TGTGCCAGCAGTTTAAGGAGCTCCTATAATTCACCCCTCCACTTT; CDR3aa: CASSLRSSYNSPLHF
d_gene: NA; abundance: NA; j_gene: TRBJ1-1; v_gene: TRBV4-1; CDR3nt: TGCGCCAGCAGCCGACTATTTGGGGGAGGAGCTTTCTTT; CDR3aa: CASSRLFGGGAFF
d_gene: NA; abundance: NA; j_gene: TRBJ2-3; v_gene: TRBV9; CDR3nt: TGTGCCAGCAGCGTAGCTTTAGGGGGAGGCACAGATACGCAGTATTTT; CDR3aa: CASSVALGGGTDTQYF
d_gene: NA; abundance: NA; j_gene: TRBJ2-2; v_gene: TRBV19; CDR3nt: TGTGCCAGTAGTATAGGAGAGATCCGTATCACCGGGGAGCTGTTTTTT; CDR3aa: CASSIGEIRITGELFF
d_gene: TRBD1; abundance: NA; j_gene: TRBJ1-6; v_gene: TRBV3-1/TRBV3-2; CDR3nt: TGTGCCAGCAGCCAAGGGGGGGACAGTAATTCACCCCTCCACTTT; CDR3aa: CASSQGGDSNSPLHF
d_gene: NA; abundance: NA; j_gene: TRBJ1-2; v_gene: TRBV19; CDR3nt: TGTGCCAGTAGTATCTTAGGGGCTAACTATGGCTACACCTTC; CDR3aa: CASSILGANYGYTF
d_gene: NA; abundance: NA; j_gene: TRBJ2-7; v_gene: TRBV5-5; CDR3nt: TGTGCCAGCAGCTTGGCCGGGTCAGTCCTAAAAACGGCCTACGAGCAGTACTTC; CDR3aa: CASSLAGSVLKTAYEQYF
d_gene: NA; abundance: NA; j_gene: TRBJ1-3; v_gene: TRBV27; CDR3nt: TGTGCCAGCAGTTTATACTCCGGACACCATTCAAGGGGAAACACCATATATTTT; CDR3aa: CASSLYSGHHSRGNTIYF
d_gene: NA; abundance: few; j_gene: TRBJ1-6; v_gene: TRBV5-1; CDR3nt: TGCGCCAGCAGCTTGGGCAGGGATCTTTCACCCCTCCACTTT; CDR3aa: CASSLGRDLSPLHF
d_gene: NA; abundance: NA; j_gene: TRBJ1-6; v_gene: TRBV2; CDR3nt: TGTGCCAGCAGCCGGGACACCCTTTGGGGTTCACCCCTCCACTTT; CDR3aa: CASSRDTLWGSPLHF
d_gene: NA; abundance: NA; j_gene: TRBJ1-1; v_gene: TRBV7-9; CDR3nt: TGTGCCAGCAGCTTACAGGGCGAAGCTTTCTTT; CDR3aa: CASSLQGEAFF
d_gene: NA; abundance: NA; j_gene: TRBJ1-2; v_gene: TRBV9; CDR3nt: TGTGCCAGCAGCGGCAGTTATACGTCAGGGCATGGCTACACCTTC; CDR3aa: CASSGSYTSGHGYTF
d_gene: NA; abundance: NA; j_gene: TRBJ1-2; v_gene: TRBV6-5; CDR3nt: TGTGCCAGCAGTCCGGGGGACTCGTTTAACCAGGACACCTTC; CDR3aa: CASSPGDSFNQDTF
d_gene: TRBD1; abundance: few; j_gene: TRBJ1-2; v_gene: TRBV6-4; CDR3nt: TGTGCCAGCGGGGACAGAAACTATGGCTACACCTTC; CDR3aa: CASGDRNYGYTF
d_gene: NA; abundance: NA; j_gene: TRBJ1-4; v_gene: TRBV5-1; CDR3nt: TGCGCCAGCAGCCCCAGGGAGGGTAGAGAAAAACTGTTTTTT; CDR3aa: CASSPREGREKLFF
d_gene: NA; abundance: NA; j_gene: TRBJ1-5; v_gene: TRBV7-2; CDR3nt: TGTGCCAGCAAACTCGCGGGGGGTAGCAATCAGCCCCAGCATTTT; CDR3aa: CASKLAGGSNQPQHF
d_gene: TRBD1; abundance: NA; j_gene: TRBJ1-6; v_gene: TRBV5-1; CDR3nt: TGCGCCAGCAGCTCTTCGGGACAGTATAATTCACCCCTCCACTTT; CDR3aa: CASSSSGQYNSPLHF